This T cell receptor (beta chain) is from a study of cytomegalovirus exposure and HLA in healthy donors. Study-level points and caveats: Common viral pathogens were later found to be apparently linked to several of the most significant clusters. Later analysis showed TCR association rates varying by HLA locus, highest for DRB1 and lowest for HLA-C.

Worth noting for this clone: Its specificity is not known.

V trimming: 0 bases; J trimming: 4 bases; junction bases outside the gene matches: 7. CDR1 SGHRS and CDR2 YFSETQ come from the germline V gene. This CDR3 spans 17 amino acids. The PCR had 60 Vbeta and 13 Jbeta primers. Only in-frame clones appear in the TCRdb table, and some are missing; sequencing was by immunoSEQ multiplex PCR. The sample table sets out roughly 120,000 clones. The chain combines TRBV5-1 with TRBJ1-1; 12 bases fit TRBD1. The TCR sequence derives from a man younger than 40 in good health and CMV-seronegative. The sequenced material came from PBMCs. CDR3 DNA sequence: TGCGCCAGCAGCTTGGGGGACAGGGGGCTTCGGCTCACTGAAGCTTTCTTT. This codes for CASSLGDRGLRLTEAFF. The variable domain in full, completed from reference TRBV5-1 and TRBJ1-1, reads KAGVTQTPRYLIKTRGQQVTLSCSPISGHRSVSWYQQTPGQGLQFLFEYFSETQRNKGNFPGRFSGRQFSNSRSEMNVSTLELGDSALYLCASSLGDRGLRLTEAFFGQGTRLTVV.